This TCR beta chain was documented in a study of technical replicates of blood from a handful of donors. Libraries were prepared by immunoSEQ multiplex PCR; TCRdb keeps only in-frame clonotypes and omits some of them. This sample has nearly 80,000 clones; 90% to 95% occur once, and the top ten carry less than 0.5%. The CDR3 is 16 amino acids. The germline CDR1 and CDR2 sequences are SQVTM and ANQGSEA. Losses at the gene ends were 2 bases for V and 9 bases for J; bases not matched to a gene: 10. The rearrangement links TRBV29-1 to TRBJ2-1, with TRBD2 identical over 13 bases. Specimen: T cells isolated from PBMCs. This TCR was recovered from a human donor in good health. CDR3 bases: TGCAGCGTTGAACTTACCGGGACTAGCGGGATGGGTGAGCAGTTCTTC. Translating gives CSVELTGTSGMGEQFF.